A selection of T cell receptor beta chains follows, all from one sample in a study of Graves' ophthalmopathy and Graves' hyperthyroidism. From the multiplex PCR reads, TCRdb called clonotypes with MiXCR, one entry per CDR3 protein. The sample holds about 380,000 distinct CDR3 sequences, approximately 15% seen once. Sequencing was carried out using peripheral blood. These receptors all stem from a woman under 30 with stable Graves' hyperthyroidism. The CDR3 runs from the conserved cysteine through the conserved F or W. D genes are given only for firm matches. A clone size is listed for some rows: how often the clone was seen (once, few, many), or a class if it is expanded.

V gene	clone size	J gene	D gene	CDR3 DNA	CDR3 protein
TRBV3-1	many	TRBJ1-1	-	TGTGCCAGCAGCCAAGAACCCCGCGGGTCTGAAGCTTTCTTT	CASSQEPRGSEAFF
TRBV3-1	few	TRBJ2-7	-	TGTGCCAGCAGCCAAGGCCCCACAGGGCTCGAGCAGTACTTC	CASSQGPTGLEQYF
TRBV6-2/TRBV6-3	-	TRBJ2-7	-	TGTGCCAGCAGTTACTCGAGGTGGGCAGGCGCCTACGAGCAGTACTTC	CASSYSRWAGAYEQYF
TRBV5-1	many	TRBJ2-7	-	TGCGCCAGCAGCTTGCGATTGGGACTCGACTACGAGCAGTACTTC	CASSLRLGLDYEQYF
TRBV5-1	-	TRBJ1-2	-	TGCGCCAGCAGCTTGGCCTCAGCGGAAGGCTACACCTTC	CASSLASAEGYTF
TRBV11-3	many	TRBJ2-7	TRBD1	TGTGCCAGCAGCTTAGATGGGACAGCCCTCTACGAGCAGTACTTC	CASSLDGTALYEQYF
TRBV6-1	-	TRBJ1-2	-	TGTGCCAGCACTAGGGACGGACAAGACTATGGCTACACCTTC	CASTRDGQDYGYTF
TRBV20-1	many	TRBJ2-4	-	TGCAGTGCTAGAGATCCGGGGCTAGCCAAAAACATTCAGTACTTC	CSARDPGLAKNIQYF
TRBV29-1	many	TRBJ1-2	-	TGCAGCGCGAAGACAGGCTCTAACTATGGCTACACCTTT	CSAKTGSNYGYTF
TRBV12-3/TRBV12-4	few	TRBJ2-5	-	TGTGCCAGCAGTTCTACAGGGTTTGAGACCCAGTACTTC	CASSSTGFETQYF
TRBV10-3	many	TRBJ1-2	-	TGTGCCATCACCATAAGGAGCAACTATGGCTACACCTTC	CAITIRSNYGYTF
TRBV6-4	few	TRBJ2-2	-	TGTGCCAGCAGTGACTCTCCGGGGACGAACACCGGGGAGCTGTTTTTT	CASSDSPGTNTGELFF
TRBV20-1	many	TRBJ1-2	TRBD1	TGCAGTGCTAAGACAGGGGGCCGTTATGGCTACACCTTC	CSAKTGGRYGYTF
TRBV12-3/TRBV12-4	many	TRBJ1-1	-	TGTGCCAGCAGATATCATAGGGGGAGGAAGAACACTGAAGCTTTCTTT	CASRYHRGRKNTEAFF
TRBV19	many	TRBJ1-6	TRBD1	TGTGCCAGTAGTGACCGGGGGACAGGAGGTTCACCCCTCCACTTT	CASSDRGTGGSPLHF
TRBV19	-	TRBJ1-5	-	TGTGCCAGTAGTATAGAGGACGGGGGTTGGAATCAGCCCCAGCATTTT	CASSIEDGGWNQPQHF
TRBV7-8	few	TRBJ2-7	-	TGTGCCAGCTTGGGGGTGGCAGGACCCTTTTCCTACGAGCAGTACTTC	CASLGVAGPFSYEQYF
TRBV2	-	TRBJ2-7	-	TGTGCCAGCAGTGAAGGGCAGGGCGCCTACGAGCAGTACTTC	CASSEGQGAYEQYF
TRBV6-5	many	TRBJ1-1	-	TGTGCCAGCAGTTACGGGCGGACAATTGAAGCTTTCTTT	CASSYGRTIEAFF
TRBV28	-	TRBJ1-1	-	TGTGCCACCTCACGACGAGCCTTGAACACTGAAGCTTTCTTT	CATSRRALNTEAFF
TRBV7-2	once	TRBJ1-2	-	TGTGCCAGCAGCTTAGCGGCAGGTAGCTATGGCTACACCTTC	CASSLAAGSYGYTF
TRBV12-3/TRBV12-4	many	TRBJ1-1	-	TGTGCCAGCAGTTTGTCGAACACTGAAGCTTTCTTT	CASSLSNTEAFF
TRBV7-2	-	TRBJ1-5	-	TGTGCCAGCAGCTTACAATCAGGGACCAATCAGCCCCAGCATTTT	CASSLQSGTNQPQHF
TRBV7-9	-	TRBJ2-7	-	TGTGCCATTTTAGGGGACGGGAAGTGCGAGCAGTACTTC	CAILGDGKCEQYF
TRBV11-2	-	TRBJ2-7	-	TGTGCCAGCAGCTTAGATCCCGGGGTCAGGTCCTACGAGCAGTACTTC	CASSLDPGVRSYEQYF
TRBV20-1	-	TRBJ2-2	TRBD2	TGCAGTGCTAGATCCCTTAGCGGGCCGAACACCGGGGAGCTGTTTTTT	CSARSLSGPNTGELFF
TRBV5-5	few	TRBJ1-6	-	TGTGCCAGCAGCTTGACCGGGACAAGTAATTCACCCCTCCACTTT	CASSLTGTSNSPLHF
TRBV12-5	many	TRBJ2-5	-	TGTGCTAGTGGTTTCGGGCTACAAGAGACCCAGTACTTC	CASGFGLQETQYF
TRBV4-2	-	TRBJ1-1	-	TGTGCCAGCAGCCCAGGGGAAGGGTTCACTGAAGCTTTCTTT	CASSPGEGFTEAFF
TRBV12-3/TRBV12-4	many	TRBJ2-7	-	TGTGCCAGCAGTTTCAGATCGGACTCCTACGAGCAGTACTTC	CASSFRSDSYEQYF
TRBV6-1	many	TRBJ2-2	TRBD2	TGTGCCAGCAGTCTCTTCTCCCGGGGGGACACCGGGGAGCTGTTTTTT	CASSLFSRGDTGELFF
TRBV27	many	TRBJ1-1	-	TGTGCCAGCATCAACAGCATGAACACTGAAGCTTTCTTT	CASINSMNTEAFF
TRBV12-3/TRBV12-4	many	TRBJ1-2	-	TGTGCCAGCAGTTTGCCCAGGCGAATGGACTATGGCTACACCTTC	CASSLPRRMDYGYTF
TRBV11-3	many	TRBJ1-4	TRBD1	TGTGCCAGCAGCTTAGAACAGGGGGCTGGTGAAAAACTGTTTTTT	CASSLEQGAGEKLFF
TRBV6-1	many	TRBJ1-1	TRBD1	TGTGCCAGCGAGAGGGGGCGCGAGGCTGAAGCTTTCTTT	CASERGREAEAFF